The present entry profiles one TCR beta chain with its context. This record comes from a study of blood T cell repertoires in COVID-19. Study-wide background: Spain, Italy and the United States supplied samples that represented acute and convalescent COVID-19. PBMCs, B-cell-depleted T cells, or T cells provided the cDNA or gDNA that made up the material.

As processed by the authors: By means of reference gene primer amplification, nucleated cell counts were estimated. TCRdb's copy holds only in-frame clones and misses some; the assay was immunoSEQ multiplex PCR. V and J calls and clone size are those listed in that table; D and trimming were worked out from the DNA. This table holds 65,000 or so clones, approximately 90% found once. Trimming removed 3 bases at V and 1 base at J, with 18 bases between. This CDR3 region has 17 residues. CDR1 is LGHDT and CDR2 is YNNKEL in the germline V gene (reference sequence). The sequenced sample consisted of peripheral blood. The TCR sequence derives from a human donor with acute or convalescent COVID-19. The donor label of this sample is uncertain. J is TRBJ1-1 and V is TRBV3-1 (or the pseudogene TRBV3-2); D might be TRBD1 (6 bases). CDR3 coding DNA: TGTGCCAGCAGCCATGGGTTGGGGGGGCGGAGGAACACTGAAGCTTTCTTT. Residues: CASSHGLGGRRNTEAFF.